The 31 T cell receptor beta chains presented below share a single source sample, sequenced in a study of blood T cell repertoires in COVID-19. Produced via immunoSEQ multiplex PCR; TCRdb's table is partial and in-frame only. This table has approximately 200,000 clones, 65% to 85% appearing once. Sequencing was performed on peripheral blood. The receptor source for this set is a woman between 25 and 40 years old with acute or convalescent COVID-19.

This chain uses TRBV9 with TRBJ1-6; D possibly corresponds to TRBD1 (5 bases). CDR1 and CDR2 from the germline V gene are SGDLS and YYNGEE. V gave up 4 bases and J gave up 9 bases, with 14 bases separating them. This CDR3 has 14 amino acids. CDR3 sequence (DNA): TGTGCCAGCAGCCAGGGTTTAATCTTTTCACCCCTCCACTTT. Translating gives CASSQGLIFSPLHF.

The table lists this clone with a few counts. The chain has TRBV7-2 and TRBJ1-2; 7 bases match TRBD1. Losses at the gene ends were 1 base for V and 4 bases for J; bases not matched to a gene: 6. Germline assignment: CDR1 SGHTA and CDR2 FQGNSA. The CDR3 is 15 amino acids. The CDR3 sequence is CASSLGGQRVYGYTF. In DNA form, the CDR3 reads TGTGCCAGCAGCTTAGGGGGACAGAGAGTCTATGGCTACACCTTC.

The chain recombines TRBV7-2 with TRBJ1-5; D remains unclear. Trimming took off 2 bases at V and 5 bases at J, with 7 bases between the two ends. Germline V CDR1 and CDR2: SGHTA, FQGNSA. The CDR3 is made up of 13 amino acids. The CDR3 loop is CASSLWRDQPQHF. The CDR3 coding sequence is TGTGCCAGCAGCTTATGGCGGGATCAGCCCCAGCATTTT.

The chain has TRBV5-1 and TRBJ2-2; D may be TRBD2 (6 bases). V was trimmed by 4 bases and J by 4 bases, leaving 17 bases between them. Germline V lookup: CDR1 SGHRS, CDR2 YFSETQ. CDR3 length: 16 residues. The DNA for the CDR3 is TGCGCCAGCAGCCAGGGTGGAGGGCCCAGCACCGGGGAGCTGTTTTTT. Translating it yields CASSQGGGPSTGELFF.

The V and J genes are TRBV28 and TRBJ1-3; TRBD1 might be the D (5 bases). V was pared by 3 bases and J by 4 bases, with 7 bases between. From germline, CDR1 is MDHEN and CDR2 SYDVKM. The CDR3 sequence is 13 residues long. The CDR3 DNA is TGTGCCAGCAGTTTGCACAGGGGAAACACCATATATTTT. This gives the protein CASSLHRGNTIYF.

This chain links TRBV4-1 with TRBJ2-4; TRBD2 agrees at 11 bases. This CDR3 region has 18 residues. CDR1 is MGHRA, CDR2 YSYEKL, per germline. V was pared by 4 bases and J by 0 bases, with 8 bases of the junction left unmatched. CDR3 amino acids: CASSPGTSGILAKNIQYF. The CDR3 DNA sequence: TGCGCCAGCAGCCCCGGGACTAGCGGAATACTAGCCAAAAACATTCAGTACTTC.

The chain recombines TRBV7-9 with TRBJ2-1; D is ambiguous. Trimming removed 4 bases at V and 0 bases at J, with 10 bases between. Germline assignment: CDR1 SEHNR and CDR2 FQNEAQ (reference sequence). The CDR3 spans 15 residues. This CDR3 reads CASSSFPRSYNEQFF. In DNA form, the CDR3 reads TGTGCCAGCAGCTCTTTCCCGCGCTCCTACAATGAGCAGTTCTTC.

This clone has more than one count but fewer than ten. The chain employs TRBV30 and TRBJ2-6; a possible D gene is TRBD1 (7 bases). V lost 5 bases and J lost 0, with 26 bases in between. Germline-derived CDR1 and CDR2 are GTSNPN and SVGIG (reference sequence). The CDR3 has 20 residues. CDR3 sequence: CAWSWRGPLGRGSGANVLTF. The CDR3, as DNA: TGTGCCTGGTCTTGGAGGGGGCCGTTGGGTCGCGGCTCTGGGGCCAACGTCCTGACTTTC. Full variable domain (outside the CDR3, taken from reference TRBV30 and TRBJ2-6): SQTIHQWPATLVQPVGSPLSLECTVEGTSNPNLYWYRQAAGRGLQLLFYSVGIGQISSEVPQNLSASRPQDRQFILSSKKLLLSDSGFYLCAWSWRGPLGRGSGANVLTFGAGSRLTVL.

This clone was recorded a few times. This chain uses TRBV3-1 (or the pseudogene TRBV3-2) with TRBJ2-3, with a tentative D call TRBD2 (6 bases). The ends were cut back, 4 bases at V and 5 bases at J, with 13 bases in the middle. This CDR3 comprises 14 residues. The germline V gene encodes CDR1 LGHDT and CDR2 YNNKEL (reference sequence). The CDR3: CASSPRGAGDTQYF. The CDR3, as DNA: TGTGCCAGCAGCCCGCGGGGAGCTGGAGATACGCAGTATTTT.

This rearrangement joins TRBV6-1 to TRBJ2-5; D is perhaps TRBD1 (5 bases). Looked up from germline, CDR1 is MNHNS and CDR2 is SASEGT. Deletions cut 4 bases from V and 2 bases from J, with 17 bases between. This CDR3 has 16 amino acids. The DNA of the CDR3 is TGTGCCAGCAGTGGAGGCCTCCAGGGTTCTCAAGAGACCCAGTACTTC. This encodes CASSGGLQGSQETQYF.

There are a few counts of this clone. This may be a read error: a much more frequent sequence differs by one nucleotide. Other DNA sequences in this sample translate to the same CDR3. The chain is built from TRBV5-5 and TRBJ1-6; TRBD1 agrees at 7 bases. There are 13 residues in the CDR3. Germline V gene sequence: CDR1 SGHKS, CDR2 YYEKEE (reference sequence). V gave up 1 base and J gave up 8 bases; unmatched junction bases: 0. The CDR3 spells CASSLTGDSPLHF. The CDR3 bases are TGTGCCAGCAGCTTGACAGGGGATTCACCCCTCCACTTT.

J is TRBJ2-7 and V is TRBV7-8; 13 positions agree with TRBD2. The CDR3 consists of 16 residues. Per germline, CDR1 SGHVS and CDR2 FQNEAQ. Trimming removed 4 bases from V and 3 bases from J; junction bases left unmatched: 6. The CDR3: CASSSGTSGAHYEQYF. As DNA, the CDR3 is TGTGCCAGCAGCTCCGGGACTAGCGGGGCCCACTACGAGCAGTACTTC.

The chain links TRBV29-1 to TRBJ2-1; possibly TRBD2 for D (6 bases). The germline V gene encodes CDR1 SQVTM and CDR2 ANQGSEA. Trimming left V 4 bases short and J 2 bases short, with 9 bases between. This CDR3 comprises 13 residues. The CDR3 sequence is CSVASGAYNEQFF. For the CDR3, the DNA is TGCAGCGTTGCCTCGGGAGCCTACAATGAGCAGTTCTTC.

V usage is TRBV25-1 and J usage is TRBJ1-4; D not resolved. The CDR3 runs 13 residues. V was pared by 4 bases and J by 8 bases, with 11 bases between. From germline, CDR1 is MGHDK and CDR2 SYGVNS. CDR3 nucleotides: TGTGCCAGCAGTGTCCCCTATGAGGAAAAACTGTTTTTT. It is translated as CASSVPYEEKLFF.

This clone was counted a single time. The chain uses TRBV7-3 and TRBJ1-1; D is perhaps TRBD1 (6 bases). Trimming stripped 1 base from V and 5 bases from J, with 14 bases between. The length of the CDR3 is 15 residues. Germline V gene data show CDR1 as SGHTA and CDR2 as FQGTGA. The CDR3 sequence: CASSLIGGRGTEAFF. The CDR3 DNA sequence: TGTGCCAGCAGCTTAATAGGTGGCAGGGGTACTGAAGCTTTCTTT.

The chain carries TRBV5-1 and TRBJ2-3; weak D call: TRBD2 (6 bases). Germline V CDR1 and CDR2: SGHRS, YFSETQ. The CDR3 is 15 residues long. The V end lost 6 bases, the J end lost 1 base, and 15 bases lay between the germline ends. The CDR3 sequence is CASTLGSGGTDTQYF. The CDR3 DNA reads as TGCGCCAGCACCTTAGGGTCGGGGGGCACAGATACGCAGTATTTT.

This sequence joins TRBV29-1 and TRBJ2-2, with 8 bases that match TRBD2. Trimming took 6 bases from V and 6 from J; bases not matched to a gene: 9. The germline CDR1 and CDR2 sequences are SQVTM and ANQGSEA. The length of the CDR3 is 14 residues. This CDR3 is CSVAGLASAGELFF. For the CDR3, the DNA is TGCAGCGTAGCAGGACTAGCATCGGCCGGGGAGCTGTTTTTT.

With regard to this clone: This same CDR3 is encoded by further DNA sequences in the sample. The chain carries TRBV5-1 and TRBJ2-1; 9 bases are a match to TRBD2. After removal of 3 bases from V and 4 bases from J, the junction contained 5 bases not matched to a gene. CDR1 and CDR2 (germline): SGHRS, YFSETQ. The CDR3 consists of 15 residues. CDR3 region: CASSSGLAGYNEQFF. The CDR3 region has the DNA TGCGCCAGCAGCTCGGGACTAGCTGGTTACAATGAGCAGTTCTTC. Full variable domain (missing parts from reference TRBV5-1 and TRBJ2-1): KAGVTQTPRYLIKTRGQQVTLSCSPISGHRSVSWYQQTPGQGLQFLFEYFSETQRNKGNFPGRFSGRQFSNSRSEMNVSTLELGDSALYLCASSSGLAGYNEQFFGPGTRLTVL.

The CDR3 sequence is CASSPLDRDNYGYTF. Here the CDR3 DNA reads TGTGCCAGCAGCCCTTTGGACAGGGATAACTATGGCTACACCTTC. The chain couples TRBV11-2 to TRBJ1-2, with TRBD1 matching 8 bases. V lost 5 bases to trimming and J lost 1 base; unmatched junction nucleotides: 6. CDR3 size: 15 residues. Germline V CDR1 and CDR2: SGHAT, FQNNGV. Full variable domain (rest looked up from reference TRBV11-2 and TRBJ1-2): EAGVAQSPRYKIIEKRQSVAFWCNPISGHATLYWYQQILGQGPKLLIQFQNNGVVDDSQLPKDRFSAERLKGVDSTLKIQPAKLEDSAVYLCASSPLDRDNYGYTFGSGTRLTVV.

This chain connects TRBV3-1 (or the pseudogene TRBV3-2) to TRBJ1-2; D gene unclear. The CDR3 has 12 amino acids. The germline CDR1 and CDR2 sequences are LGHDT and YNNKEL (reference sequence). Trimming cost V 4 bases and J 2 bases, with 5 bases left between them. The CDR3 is CASSPANYGYTF. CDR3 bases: TGTGCCAGCAGCCCCGCGAACTATGGCTACACCTTC.

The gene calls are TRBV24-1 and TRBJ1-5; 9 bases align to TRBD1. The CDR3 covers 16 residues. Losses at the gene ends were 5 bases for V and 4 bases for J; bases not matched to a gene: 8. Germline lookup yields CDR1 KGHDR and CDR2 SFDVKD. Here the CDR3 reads CATSAATGGWNQPQHF. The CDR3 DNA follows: TGTGCCACCAGTGCTGCGACAGGGGGATGGAATCAGCCCCAGCATTTT.

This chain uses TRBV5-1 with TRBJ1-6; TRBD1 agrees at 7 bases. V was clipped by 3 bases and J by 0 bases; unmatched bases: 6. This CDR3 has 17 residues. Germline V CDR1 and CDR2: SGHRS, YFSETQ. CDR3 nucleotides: TGCGCCAGCAGCTCAAGACAGGGAAGCTCCTATAATTCACCCCTCCACTTT. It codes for CASSSRQGSSYNSPLHF.

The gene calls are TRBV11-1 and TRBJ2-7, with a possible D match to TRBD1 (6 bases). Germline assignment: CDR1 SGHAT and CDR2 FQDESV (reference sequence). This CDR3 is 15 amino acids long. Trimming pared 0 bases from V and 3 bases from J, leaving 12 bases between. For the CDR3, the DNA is TGTGCCAGCAGCTTAGCTACAGGGCCCCTCTACGAGCAGTACTTC. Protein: CASSLATGPLYEQYF.

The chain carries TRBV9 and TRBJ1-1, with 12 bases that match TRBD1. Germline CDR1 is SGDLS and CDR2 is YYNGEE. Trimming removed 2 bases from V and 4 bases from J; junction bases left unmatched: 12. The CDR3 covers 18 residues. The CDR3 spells CASSVGRGQGASGTEAFF. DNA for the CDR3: TGTGCCAGCAGCGTCGGGAGGGGACAGGGGGCTTCGGGCACTGAAGCTTTCTTT. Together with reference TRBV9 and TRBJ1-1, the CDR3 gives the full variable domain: DSGVTQTPKHLITATGQRVTLRCSPRSGDLSVYWYQQSLDQGLQFLIQYYNGEERAKGNILERFSAQQFPDLHSELNLSSLELGDSALYFCASSVGRGQGASGTEAFFGQGTRLTVV.

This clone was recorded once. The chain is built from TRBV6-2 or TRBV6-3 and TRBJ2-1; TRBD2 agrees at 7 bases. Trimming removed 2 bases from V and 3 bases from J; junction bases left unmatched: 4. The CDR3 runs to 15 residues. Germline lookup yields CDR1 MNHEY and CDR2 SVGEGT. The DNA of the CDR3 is TGTGCCAGCAGTTACCCTAGCGGAAACTACAATGAGCAGTTCTTC. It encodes CASSYPSGNYNEQFF.

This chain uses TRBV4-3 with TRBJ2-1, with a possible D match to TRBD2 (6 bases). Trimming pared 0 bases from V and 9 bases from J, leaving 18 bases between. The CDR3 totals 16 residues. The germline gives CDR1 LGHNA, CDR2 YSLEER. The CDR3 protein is CASSQESPSEGGEQFF. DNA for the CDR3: TGCGCCAGCAGCCAAGAAAGCCCTAGCGAGGGAGGTGAGCAGTTCTTC.

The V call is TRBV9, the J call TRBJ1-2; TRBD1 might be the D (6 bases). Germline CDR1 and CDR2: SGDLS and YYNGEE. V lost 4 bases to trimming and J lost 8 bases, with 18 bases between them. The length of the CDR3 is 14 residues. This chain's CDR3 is CASSTGPFPLGYTF. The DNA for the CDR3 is TGTGCCAGCAGCACAGGGCCTTTTCCCTTAGGCTACACCTTC.

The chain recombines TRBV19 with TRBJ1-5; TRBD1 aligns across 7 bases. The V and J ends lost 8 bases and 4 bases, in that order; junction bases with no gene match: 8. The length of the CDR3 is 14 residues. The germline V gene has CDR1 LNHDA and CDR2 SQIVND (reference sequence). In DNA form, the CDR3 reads TGTGCCAGTGTGAGACAGGGTGTAAATCAGCCCCAGCATTTT. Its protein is CASVRQGVNQPQHF.

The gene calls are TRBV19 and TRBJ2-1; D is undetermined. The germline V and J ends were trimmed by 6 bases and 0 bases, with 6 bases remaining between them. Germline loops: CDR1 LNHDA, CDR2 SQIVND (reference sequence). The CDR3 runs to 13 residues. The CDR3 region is CASSMSSYNEQFF. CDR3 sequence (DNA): TGTGCCAGTAGCATGAGCTCCTACAATGAGCAGTTCTTC.

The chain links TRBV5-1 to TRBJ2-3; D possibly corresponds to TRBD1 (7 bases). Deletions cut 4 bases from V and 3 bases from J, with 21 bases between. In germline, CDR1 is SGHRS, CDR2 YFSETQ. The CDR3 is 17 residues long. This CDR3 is CASSLEGAARGTDTQYF. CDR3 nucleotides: TGCGCCAGCAGCCTCGAGGGGGCAGCCCGGGGGACAGATACGCAGTATTTT.

CDR3 sequence (DNA): TGTGCCAGCAGTTACTACCGCTTAGGAGGCGAGACCCAGTACTTC. This gives the protein CASSYYRLGGETQYF. The chain links TRBV6-5 to TRBJ2-5; weak D call: TRBD2 (5 bases). The CDR3 has 15 residues. Trimming took off 1 base at V and 5 bases at J, with 14 bases between the two ends. Per the germline V gene, CDR1 is MNHEY and CDR2 is SVGAGI.